Each of the 7 T cell receptor beta chains below was sequenced from the same sample in a study of T cell repertoires in aging, cancer and after chemotherapy. Amplification of TCR beta used genomic DNA extracted from peripheral blood. TRB rearrangements spanning V, D and J were amplified using mixed TRB-A/B primers. TCRdb ran MiXCR on the multiplex PCR reads and lists one entry per CDR3 protein. Seen here are about 8,000 distinct CDR3 sequences, over 50% observed once, and the top ten hold 20% to 25%. Sequencing input: blood. The receptors shown here come from a human donor in good health.

As DNA, the CDR3 is TGTGCCAGCTCACCTGGGGGGGCGTGGCTAGATGAGCAGTTCTTC. Its translation: CASSPGGAWLDEQFF. V and J are TRBV18 and TRBJ2-1, with a possible D match to TRBD2 (7 bases). Trimming pared 3 bases from V and 8 bases from J, leaving 17 bases between. The CDR3 is 15 residues long. Germline V gene lookup returns CDR1 KGHSH and CDR2 LQKENI.

This chain joins TRBV6-1 and TRBJ2-5; D is perhaps TRBD2 (5 bases). In germline, CDR1 is MNHNS, CDR2 SASEGT. The CDR3 has 15 residues. V was cut by 5 bases and J by 5 bases, with 18 bases left in between. CDR3 sequence: CASSRRTGNAETQYF. CDR3 bases: TGTGCCAGCAGTCGACGGACGGGGAACGCGGAGACCCAGTACTTC.

The chain has TRBV30 and TRBJ2-7; the match to TRBD2 covers 8 bases. This CDR3 region has 13 residues. CDR1 GTSNPN and CDR2 SVGIG come from the germline V gene (reference sequence). Germline trimming cut 0 bases from V and 3 bases from J; bases unmatched to any gene: 1. The CDR3: CAWSVTSGYEQYF. CDR3 bases: TGTGCCTGGAGTGTAACTAGCGGCTACGAGCAGTACTTC.

The chain uses TRBV19 and TRBJ1-1; TRBD1 aligns across 7 bases. Germline loops: CDR1 LNHDA, CDR2 SQIVND (reference sequence). The J segment lost 2 bases and the V segment lost 6 bases, leaving 6 bases of the junction unmatched. The CDR3 loop spans 14 amino acids. The CDR3 sequence is CASRVTGPNTEAFF. CDR3 bases: TGTGCCAGTAGGGTGACAGGGCCCAACACTGAAGCTTTCTTT.

The chain uses TRBV12-3 or TRBV12-4 and TRBJ2-3, with a possible D match to TRBD2 (5 bases). Trimming left V 8 bases short and J 0 bases short, with 12 bases between. This CDR3 is 14 amino acids long. CDR3 residues: CASRLSRSTDTQYF. Written as DNA, the CDR3 is TGTGCCAGCCGACTAAGTCGGAGCACAGATACGCAGTATTTT.

This clonotype was seen a single time. V usage is TRBV19 and J usage is TRBJ1-5, with a tentative D call TRBD1 (5 bases). V lost 3 bases and J lost 2, with 17 bases in between. This CDR3 has 17 amino acids. Per germline, CDR1 LNHDA and CDR2 SQIVND (reference sequence). CDR3 sequence (DNA): TGTGCCAGTAGTATGCGCGCTGACAGTAGGGGCAATCAGCCCCAGCATTTT. This translates into CASSMRADSRGNQPQHF.

The chain is built from TRBV6-1 and TRBJ2-7, with 8 bases fitting TRBD2. Germline CDR1 MNHNS, CDR2 SASEGT. The CDR3 is 15 amino acids. Trimming removed 7 bases from V and 2 bases from J; junction bases left unmatched: 10. The CDR3 DNA reads TGTGCCAGCAACCGAAGGGGCGGGAGGACCTACGAGCAGTACTTC. This sequence encodes CASNRRGGRTYEQYF.